One sample yielded the 3 T cell receptor beta chains listed below, sequenced in a study of OX40 agonist ivuxolimab in advanced cancers. Profiling relied on immunoSEQ multiplex PCR, and the TCRdb table lists in-frame clones only, not all of them. The data hold under 85,000 clones, with 94% observed a single time. Sequencing was performed on CD4+ or CD8+ T cells sorted from blood, taken in a trial of the OX40 agonist ivuxolimab. The receptors derive from an adult with an advanced solid tumor such as melanoma, head and neck, liver or kidney cancer.

The CDR3 DNA is TGTGCCAGCAGAATAGCTAGCAGTCATGAGCAGTTCTTC. This codes for CASRIASSHEQFF. V is TRBV27 and J is TRBJ2-1, with D maybe TRBD2 (5 bases). Trimming removed 6 bases at V and 8 bases at J, with 14 bases between. The CDR3 is made up of 13 amino acids. CDR1 MNHEY and CDR2 SMNVEV come from the germline V gene (reference sequence).

A note on this clone: Other DNA sequences of this sample code for an identical CDR3. The chain uses TRBV27 and TRBJ1-2; weak D call: TRBD1 (5 bases). Germline CDR1 and CDR2: MNHEY and SMNVEV (reference sequence). The CDR3 length is 13 residues. V lost 3 bases, J lost 5 bases, and 10 bases lay in between. CDR3 coding DNA: TGTGCCAGCAGTTTGGGGGGAGGGTATGGCTACACCTTC. Translation gives CASSLGGGYGYTF.

The chain couples TRBV7-2 to TRBJ2-7, with D possibly TRBD2 on 5 matching bases. V was cut by 2 bases and J by 3 bases, with 11 bases left in between. The length of the CDR3 is 14 residues. CDR1 and CDR2 from the germline V gene are SGHTA and FQGNSA. Here the CDR3 reads CASSLSGSFYEQYF. The CDR3 DNA follows: TGTGCCAGCAGCTTATCGGGGTCTTTCTACGAGCAGTACTTC. The full variable domain, with the rest looked up from reference TRBV7-2 and TRBJ2-7, is GAGVSQSPSNKVTEKGKDVELRCDPISGHTALYWYRQSLGQGLEFLIYFQGNSAPDKSGLPSDRFSAERTGGSVSTLTIQRTQQEDSAVYLCASSLSGSFYEQYFGPGTRLTVT.